What follows are 20 T cell receptor beta chains derived from one specimen sequenced in a study of cytomegalovirus exposure and HLA in healthy donors. PCR employed 60 Vbeta and 13 Jbeta primers. Sequencing was performed with immunoSEQ multiplex PCR; in TCRdb, only in-frame clones are kept and a portion is missing. Of more than 120,000 clones listed, 80% are singletons. Material for sequencing was PBMCs. Receptors were obtained from a woman aged 25 to 39 in good health and CMV-seronegative.

The chain uses TRBV6-5 and TRBJ1-2; TRBD1 matches 7 bases. Germline lookup yields CDR1 MNHEY and CDR2 SVGAGI. J lost 8 bases, V lost 6 bases, and 15 bases had no gene match. This CDR3 has 15 residues. CDR3 nucleotides: TGTGCCAGCAGCAGGCCCGGACAGGCTGGGAACGGCTACACCTTC. Translating it yields CASSRPGQAGNGYTF.

The V gene is TRBV5-1, the J gene TRBJ2-1; 7 bases are shared with TRBD1. The CDR3 totals 13 residues. The junction had 6 bases not matched to a gene; V was cut back by 3 bases and J by 9 bases. Germline CDR1 SGHRS, CDR2 YFSETQ. The CDR3 protein is CASSWGQNREQFF. The CDR3 DNA reads TGCGCCAGCAGCTGGGGACAGAATCGTGAGCAGTTCTTC.

J is TRBJ1-1 and V is TRBV27, with a weak D call TRBD1 (5 bases). V lost 3 bases, J lost 1 base, and 9 bases lay in between. CDR1 MNHEY and CDR2 SMNVEV come from the germline V gene (reference sequence). This CDR3 is built from 14 residues. CDR3 residues: CASSFGAGNTEAFF. The CDR3 DNA reads as TGTGCCAGCAGTTTTGGGGCAGGGAACACTGAAGCTTTCTTT.

The gene calls are TRBV4-1 and TRBJ2-2; D might be TRBD2 (5 bases). With 1 base removed from V and 5 bases from J, the gap between germline ends came to 11 bases. CDR1 MGHRA and CDR2 YSYEKL come from the germline V gene. The CDR3 sequence is 15 residues long. CDR3 coding DNA: TGCGCCAGCAGCCAAGGAGGGATTAAAACCGGGGAGCTGTTTTTT. Residues: CASSQGGIKTGELFF.

The V gene is TRBV7-2, the J gene TRBJ2-1; TRBD2 aligns across 8 bases. V gave up 4 bases and J gave up 5 bases; unmatched junction bases: 4. CDR3 length: 14 amino acids. Per the germline V gene, CDR1 is SGHTA and CDR2 is FQGNSA. The DNA for the CDR3 is TGTGCCAGCAGCTACACTAGCGGTCACAATGAGCAGTTCTTC. Protein: CASSYTSGHNEQFF.

In its sample, this clone was seen once. The chain carries TRBV29-1 and TRBJ1-2; TRBD1 aligns across 7 bases. CDR1 SQVTM and CDR2 ANQGSEA come from the germline V gene. The CDR3 is 13 amino acids. With V trimmed by 6 bases and J by 2 bases, 6 bases remained unmatched. The CDR3 sequence: CSVSDRENYGYTF. In DNA form, the CDR3 reads TGCAGCGTATCCGACAGGGAGAACTATGGCTACACCTTC. The full variable domain, in which reference TRBV29-1 and TRBJ1-2 provide the parts outside the CDR3, is SAVISQKPSRDICQRGTSLTIQCQVDSQVTMMFWYRQQPGQSLTLIATANQGSEATYESGFVIDKFPISRPNLTFSTLTVSNMSPEDSSIYLCSVSDRENYGYTFGSGTRLTVV.

This rearrangement joins TRBV15 to TRBJ1-5, with TRBD1 matching 9 bases. V shed 3 bases and J 2 bases; nucleotides not matched to a gene: 5. The CDR3 has 16 amino acids. The germline V gene encodes CDR1 LNHNV and CDR2 YYDKDF (reference sequence). The CDR3 is CATSRGRTGGNQPQHF. The CDR3 coding sequence is TGTGCCACCAGCAGGGGGAGGACAGGGGGCAATCAGCCCCAGCATTTT.

The chain recombines TRBV18 with TRBJ1-1; D call uncertain. In germline, CDR1 is KGHSH, CDR2 LQKENI. V was clipped by 3 bases and J by 1 base, with 9 bases between them. The CDR3 is 14 residues long. The CDR3 reads CASSPAAENTEAFF. The CDR3 nucleotides read TGTGCCAGCTCACCCGCGGCGGAGAACACTGAAGCTTTCTTT.

V is TRBV11-3 and J is TRBJ1-6; D is undetermined. Germline CDR1 SGHNT, CDR2 YENEEA. The CDR3 runs 14 residues. Trimming took 3 bases from V and 7 from J, leaving 10 bases between them. Written as DNA, the CDR3 is TGTGCCAGCAGCTTTTCGGGGTTAAATTCACCCCTCCACTTT. It yields the protein CASSFSGLNSPLHF.

This clone showed up just once. The chain links TRBV19 to TRBJ2-7; 8 nucleotides agree with TRBD1. Germline V lookup: CDR1 LNHDA, CDR2 SQIVND (reference sequence). V lost 6 bases and J lost 2; bases outside the gene matches: 6. The CDR3 sequence is 14 residues long. The CDR3 sequence: CASSEGGQAYEQYF. The CDR3 region has the DNA TGTGCCAGTAGCGAGGGGGGACAGGCCTACGAGCAGTACTTC. The full variable domain, with the rest looked up from reference TRBV19 and TRBJ2-7, is DGGITQSPKYLFRKEGQNVTLSCEQNLNHDAMYWYRQDPGQGLRLIYYSQIVNDFQKGDIAEGYSVSREKKESFPLTVTSAQKNPTAFYLCASSEGGQAYEQYFGPGTRLTVT.

The J gene is TRBJ2-7, the V gene TRBV28; D unresolved. CDR3 length: 14 amino acids. The germline CDR1 and CDR2 sequences are MDHEN and SYDVKM. V lost 5 bases, J lost 3 bases, and 14 bases lay in between. CDR3 amino acids: CASSPFTISYEQYF. CDR3 nucleotides: TGTGCCAGCAGTCCGTTCACCATTAGCTACGAGCAGTACTTC. Full variable domain (missing parts from reference TRBV28 and TRBJ2-7): DVKVTQSSRYLVKRTGEKVFLECVQDMDHENMFWYRQDPGLGLRLIYFSYDVKMKEKGDIPEGYSVSREKKERFSLILESASTNQTSMYLCASSPFTISYEQYFGPGTRLTVT.

The chain recombines TRBV9 with TRBJ1-3; D might be TRBD1 (6 bases). This CDR3 is built from 14 residues. Looked up from germline, CDR1 is SGDLS and CDR2 is YYNGEE. Trimming stripped 3 bases from V and 4 bases from J, with 11 bases between. CDR3: CASSGQVAGNTIYF. The CDR3 coding sequence is TGTGCCAGCAGCGGACAGGTCGCCGGAAACACCATATATTTT. Drawing the rest from reference TRBV9 and TRBJ1-3, the complete variable domain is DSGVTQTPKHLITATGQRVTLRCSPRSGDLSVYWYQQSLDQGLQFLIQYYNGEERAKGNILERFSAQQFPDLHSELNLSSLELGDSALYFCASSGQVAGNTIYFGEGSWLTVV.

The V gene is TRBV18, the J gene TRBJ2-2; possibly TRBD2 for D (6 bases). Between the trimmed V and J ends, which lost 3 bases and 4 bases, there was a span of 12 bases. Germline V gives CDR1 KGHSH, CDR2 LQKENI. CDR3 length: 15 amino acids. The CDR3 region is CASSPLGGGTGELFF. The CDR3 nucleotides are TGTGCCAGCTCACCGCTCGGGGGAGGCACCGGGGAGCTGTTTTTT.

The chain joins TRBV7-3 to TRBJ2-1, with D unresolved. Germline lookup yields CDR1 SGHTA and CDR2 FQGTGA. The CDR3 sequence is 15 residues long. The V gene lost 4 bases and the J gene lost 0 bases, with 10 bases spanning the gap. The DNA of the CDR3 is TGTGCCAGCAGCTATTCCTACAGCTCCTACAATGAGCAGTTCTTC. This sequence encodes CASSYSYSSYNEQFF.

As regards this clone: Additional DNA sequences in this sample encode the identical CDR3. V is TRBV6-1 and J is TRBJ1-5; tentative D call: TRBD1 (6 bases). Trimming stripped 4 bases from V and 4 bases from J, with 8 bases between. Looked up from germline, CDR1 is MNHNS and CDR2 is SASEGT. The CDR3 runs 13 residues. CDR3 amino acids: CASSVTGNQPQHF. CDR3 nucleotide sequence: TGTGCCAGCAGTGTTACAGGGAATCAGCCCCAGCATTTT.

The V call is TRBV11-3, the J call TRBJ2-2; D call uncertain. V gave up 1 base and J gave up 1 base, with 7 bases separating them. This CDR3 spans 15 amino acids. Germline V lookup: CDR1 SGHNT, CDR2 YENEEA. Here the CDR3 DNA reads TGTGCCAGCAGCTTAGGGGCCCTGAACACCGGGGAGCTGTTTTTT. Amino acids: CASSLGALNTGELFF.

V gene TRBV5-1 combines with J gene TRBJ2-1; no firm D call. Germline CDR1 SGHRS, CDR2 YFSETQ. The V and J ends lost 4 bases and 0 bases respectively, with 11 bases between them. The CDR3 covers 15 residues. This CDR3 reads CASSPDTSSYNEQFF. Written as DNA, the CDR3 is TGCGCCAGCAGCCCAGACACCAGCTCCTACAATGAGCAGTTCTTC.

CDR3 sequence reads: CASSGQGYTEAFF. The CDR3, as DNA: TGTGCCAGCAGCGGACAGGGGTACACTGAAGCTTTCTTT. The rearrangement uses TRBV11-1 and TRBJ1-1, with 9 bases fitting TRBD1. Germline CDR1 and CDR2: SGHAT and FQDESV (reference sequence). CDR3 length: 13 residues. J was trimmed by 3 bases and V by 5 bases; bases with no gene match: 1. Supplemented by reference TRBV11-1 and TRBJ1-1, the full variable domain reads EAEVAQSPRYKITEKSQAVAFWCDPISGHATLYWYRQILGQGPELLVQFQDESVVDDSQLPKDRFSAERLKGVDSTLKIQPAELGDSAMYLCASSGQGYTEAFFGQGTRLTVV.

The rearrangement links TRBV5-4 to TRBJ2-3; D ambiguous. Trimming pared 1 base from V and 11 bases from J, leaving 11 bases between. Germline CDR1 SGHNT, CDR2 YYREEE (reference sequence). The CDR3 has 12 residues. Here the CDR3 DNA reads TGTGCCAGCAGCTTGATCTCTTCGGGGCAGTATTTT. Amino acid sequence: CASSLISSGQYF.

The CDR3 region is CSAQGVLGTYNEQFF. The CDR3 coding sequence is TGCAGCGCCCAAGGGGTCCTAGGCACCTACAATGAGCAGTTCTTC. The chain is built from TRBV29-1 and TRBJ2-1; tentatively, D is TRBD1 (5 bases). V gave up 7 bases and J gave up 2 bases, with 18 bases separating them. Germline V CDR1 and CDR2: SQVTM, ANQGSEA. CDR3 length: 15 residues.